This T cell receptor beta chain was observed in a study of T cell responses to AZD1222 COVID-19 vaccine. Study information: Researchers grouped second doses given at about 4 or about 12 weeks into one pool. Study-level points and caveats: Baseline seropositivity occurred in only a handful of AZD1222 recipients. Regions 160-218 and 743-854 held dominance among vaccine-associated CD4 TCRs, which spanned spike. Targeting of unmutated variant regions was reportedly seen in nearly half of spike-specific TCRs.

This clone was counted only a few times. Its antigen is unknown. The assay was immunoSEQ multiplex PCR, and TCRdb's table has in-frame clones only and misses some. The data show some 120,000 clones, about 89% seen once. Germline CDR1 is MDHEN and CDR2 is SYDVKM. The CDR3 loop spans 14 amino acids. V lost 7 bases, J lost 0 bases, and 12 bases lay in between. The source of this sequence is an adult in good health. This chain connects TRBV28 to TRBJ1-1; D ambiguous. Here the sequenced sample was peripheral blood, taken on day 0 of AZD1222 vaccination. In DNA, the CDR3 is TGTGCCAGCACGAGAGCAGACATGAACACTGAAGCTTTCTTT. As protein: CASTRADMNTEAFF. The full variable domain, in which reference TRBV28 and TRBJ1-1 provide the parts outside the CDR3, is DVKVTQSSRYLVKRTGEKVFLECVQDMDHENMFWYRQDPGLGLRLIYFSYDVKMKEKGDIPEGYSVSREKKERFSLILESASTNQTSMYLCASTRADMNTEAFFGQGTRLTVV.